One sample yielded the 8 T cell receptor beta chains listed below, sequenced in a study of T-cell reconstitution after alpha-beta-depleted transplantation in children. The library targeted TCRbeta and was prepared with unique molecular identifiers. TCRdb re-derived calls from the PCR reads in MiXCR, one entry per CDR3 protein. The top ten hold around 44% of the sample, which has about 200,000 distinct CDR3 sequences, over 15% seen once. Sequenced material: PBMCs, mostly from graft donor cells, taken 360 days after TCRalphabeta/CD19-depleted stem cell transplant. The receptors stem from a male patient aged 2 to 9 who had a stem cell transplant for acute lymphoblastic leukemia, so the T cells may come from the graft donor.

This chain links TRBV11-2 with TRBJ2-6, with 9 positions matching TRBD1. The CDR3 has 18 amino acids. The V gene's germline CDR1 is SGHAT and CDR2 FQNNGV. V was clipped by 7 bases and J by 0 bases; unmatched bases: 10. CDR3 protein: CASTSWDRAFSGANVLTF. CDR3 nucleotide sequence: TGTGCCAGCACCTCCTGGGACAGGGCCTTCTCTGGGGCCAACGTCCTGACTTTC.

This clonotype was observed a handful of times. The chain uses TRBV20-1 and TRBJ2-3; 10 bases match TRBD2. Germline V CDR1 and CDR2: DFQATT, SNEGSKA (reference sequence). The CDR3 runs 13 residues. Trimming cost V 5 bases and J 3 bases; bases outside gene matches: 2. CDR3: CSADSGGTDTQYF. DNA for the CDR3: TGCAGTGCTGATAGCGGGGGGACAGATACGCAGTATTTT.

The rearrangement links TRBV7-8 to TRBJ2-1; D possibly corresponds to TRBD1 (5 bases). CDR1 is SGHVS, CDR2 FQNEAQ, per germline. The V end was cut by 5 bases, the J end by 4 bases, with 15 bases between. The CDR3 is 15 amino acids. The CDR3 DNA reads TGTGCCAGCAGCCAGCTTCCGGACATGTACAATGAGCAGTTCTTC. Protein product: CASSQLPDMYNEQFF.

The CDR3 DNA reads as TGTGCCAGCTCACCACCGCCGGGAGCGGAAGACAACTACGAGCAGTACTTC. It specifies CASSPPPGAEDNYEQYF. The chain recombines TRBV18 with TRBJ2-7, with a weak D call TRBD2 (6 bases). The CDR3 length is 17 residues. Trimming removed 0 bases at V and 3 bases at J, with 18 bases between. Germline CDR1 and CDR2: KGHSH and LQKENI.

This clonotype has just a few counts. The gene calls are TRBV3-1 and TRBJ2-3, with a possible D match to TRBD2 (5 bases). The germline V gene encodes CDR1 LGHDT and CDR2 YNNKEL (reference sequence). V was clipped by 0 bases and J by 4 bases, with 8 bases between them. CDR3 length: 14 amino acids. The CDR3 reads CASSQEFGADTQYF. CDR3 nucleotides: TGTGCCAGCAGCCAAGAGTTCGGGGCAGATACGCAGTATTTT.

This clonotype showed up just a few times. The chain employs TRBV27 and TRBJ2-2; D gene unclear. Germline V gene sequence: CDR1 MNHEY, CDR2 SMNVEV (reference sequence). The length of the CDR3 is 11 residues. V was clipped by 10 bases and J by 0 bases, with 3 bases between them. The CDR3 DNA follows: TGTGCCACCGCGAACACCGGGGAGCTGTTTTTT. Amino acids: CATANTGELFF.

The chain combines TRBV13 with TRBJ2-1; D uncertain. CDR1 is PRHDT, CDR2 FYEKMQ, per germline (reference sequence). CDR3 length: 12 residues. Trimming removed 4 bases at V and 5 bases at J, with 6 bases between. The DNA for the CDR3 is TGTGCCAGCAGCTCCCTTAACAATGAGCAGTTCTTC. It translates to CASSSLNNEQFF.

As for this clonotype: The junction differs from germline at one of its ends, possibly a read error. The rearrangement uses TRBV13 and TRBJ2-7, with 9 bases that match TRBD2. The CDR3 sequence is 14 residues long. Germline lookup yields CDR1 PRHDT and CDR2 FYEKMQ (reference sequence). CDR3 protein: CASSLAGELYEQYF. The CDR3 DNA sequence: TGTGCCAGCAGTTTAGCGGGGGAGCTCTACGAGCAGTACTTC.